The 27 T cell receptor beta chains in this list originate from one sample, sequenced in a study of blood T cell repertoires in COVID-19 (dated by TCRdb to the early 2020s). Library construction relied on the immunoSEQ multiplex PCR assay. The clones in this table, taken by TCRdb from immuneACCESS, are in-frame only. Not every clone is retained; where verified, under half of the shortfall comes from an unresolved V gene, and the cause of the rest is unknown. The sample records roughly 86,000 clones, more than 85% of which are singletons. The top ten clonotypes cover around 5.2% of the sample. Sequenced: peripheral blood. The receptors originated from a man between 35 and 55 years old with acute or convalescent COVID-19.

The chain links TRBV5-3 to TRBJ1-2, with 9 positions matching TRBD1. TRBV5-3 counts as an open reading frame of uncertain function. The V gene end was trimmed by 4 bases and the J gene end by 4 bases; junction bases not matched to a gene: 8. This CDR3 is built from 15 residues. CDR3 region: CARSQPGQGVYGYTF. In DNA, the CDR3 is TGTGCCAGAAGCCAACCGGGACAGGGAGTCTATGGCTACACCTTC.

V gene TRBV6-4 combines with J gene TRBJ2-1, with 10 positions matching TRBD2. The V gene end was trimmed by 4 bases and the J gene end by 12 bases; junction bases not matched to a gene: 6. Looked up from germline, CDR1 is MRHNA and CDR2 is SNTAGT. This CDR3 contains 13 residues. The CDR3 loop is CASSALAGVGQFF. The CDR3 DNA is TGTGCCAGCAGTGCGCTAGCGGGAGTCGGGCAGTTCTTC.

V is TRBV19 and J is TRBJ2-5; weak D call: TRBD1 (6 bases). V lost 3 bases and J lost 1, with 15 bases in between. Germline V gives CDR1 LNHDA, CDR2 SQIVND (reference sequence). This CDR3 region has 16 residues. CDR3 sequence: CASSITGPGPQETQYF. The CDR3 region has the DNA TGTGCCAGTAGTATCACAGGGCCCGGACCCCAAGAGACCCAGTACTTC. Combining the CDR3 with reference TRBV19 and TRBJ2-5 gives the whole variable domain DGGITQSPKYLFRKEGQNVTLSCEQNLNHDAMYWYRQDPGQGLRLIYYSQIVNDFQKGDIAEGYSVSREKKESFPLTVTSAQKNPTAFYLCASSITGPGPQETQYFGPGTRLLVL.

The rearrangement links TRBV5-1 to TRBJ1-1, with D unresolved. V was clipped by 6 bases and J by 1 base, with 16 bases between them. This CDR3 is 15 amino acids long. The germline V gene has CDR1 SGHRS and CDR2 YFSETQ. CDR3 sequence (DNA): TGCGCCAGCAATTGGGCAGGCTTTTCGAACACTGAAGCTTTCTTT. This codes for CASNWAGFSNTEAFF. Using reference TRBV5-1 and TRBJ1-1 for the parts outside the CDR3, the full variable domain is KAGVTQTPRYLIKTRGQQVTLSCSPISGHRSVSWYQQTPGQGLQFLFEYFSETQRNKGNFPGRFSGRQFSNSRSEMNVSTLELGDSALYLCASNWAGFSNTEAFFGQGTRLTVV.

The chain uses TRBV30 and TRBJ1-2, with a possible D match to TRBD1 (5 bases). The CDR3 covers 14 residues. Germline V gives CDR1 GTSNPN, CDR2 SVGIG (reference sequence). The germline V and J ends were trimmed by 0 bases and 4 bases, with 12 bases remaining between them. The CDR3 DNA follows: TGTGCCTGGAGTGTCGCAGGACAAACCTATGGCTACACCTTC. This codes for CAWSVAGQTYGYTF.

This clone was recorded only once. This chain uses TRBV2 with TRBJ1-4; TRBD1 agrees at 11 bases. The germline V gene has CDR1 SNHLY and CDR2 FYNNEI. This CDR3 region has 15 residues. Trimming at V came to 6 bases and at J to 8 bases, leaving 8 bases not matched to a gene. CDR3 in amino acids: CASSSYGTGGEKLFF. CDR3 DNA: TGTGCCAGCAGCTCCTACGGGACAGGGGGAGAAAAACTGTTTTTT.

The CDR3 DNA follows: TGTGCCAGCAGCTTAGCTGTAGGACAGGGGGCAGGTGGAAACACCATATATTTT. Its protein is CASSLAVGQGAGGNTIYF. The chain links TRBV7-8 to TRBJ1-3, with TRBD1 identical over 11 bases. CDR3 length equals 18 residues. With V trimmed by 0 bases and J by 3 bases, 7 bases remained unmatched. Germline V lookup: CDR1 SGHVS, CDR2 FQNEAQ.

The genes are TRBV19 and TRBJ1-5; 7 bases are shared with TRBD1. Germline loops: CDR1 LNHDA, CDR2 SQIVND (reference sequence). V shed 3 bases and J 2 bases; nucleotides not matched to a gene: 4. CDR3 length equals 15 residues. In DNA, the CDR3 is TGTGCCAGTAGTATCCAGGGGGGAGGCAATCAGCCCCAGCATTTT. It is translated as CASSIQGGGNQPQHF. Combining the CDR3 with reference TRBV19 and TRBJ1-5 gives the whole variable domain DGGITQSPKYLFRKEGQNVTLSCEQNLNHDAMYWYRQDPGQGLRLIYYSQIVNDFQKGDIAEGYSVSREKKESFPLTVTSAQKNPTAFYLCASSIQGGGNQPQHFGDGTRLSIL.

This clone has a single count. The chain is built from TRBV7-9 and TRBJ2-2, with TRBD2 identical over 9 bases. The germline V gene has CDR1 SEHNR and CDR2 FQNEAQ (reference sequence). This CDR3 spans 17 amino acids. The V segment lost 4 bases and the J segment 7 bases; nucleotides outside the gene matches: 13. The CDR3 bases are TGTGCCAGCAGCTCGTTCATGGGGCTAGCGGGAATCGGGGAGCTGTTTTTT. Protein product: CASSSFMGLAGIGELFF. The full variable domain, its missing parts supplied by reference TRBV7-9 and TRBJ2-2, is DTGVSQNPRHKITKRGQNVTFRCDPISEHNRLYWYRQTLGQGPEFLTYFQNEAQLEKSRLLSDRFSAERPKGSFSTLEIQRTEQGDSAMYLCASSSFMGLAGIGELFFGEGSRLTVL.

The V and J genes are TRBV19 and TRBJ1-4, with 8 bases identical to TRBD1. In germline, CDR1 is LNHDA, CDR2 SQIVND (reference sequence). The CDR3 totals 14 residues. Germline trimming cut 3 bases from V and 8 bases from J; bases unmatched to any gene: 5. In nucleotides, the CDR3 is TGTGCCAGTAGTATCCAGGGGGCTTACGAAAAACTGTTTTTT. This gives the protein CASSIQGAYEKLFF. Full variable domain (rest looked up from reference TRBV19 and TRBJ1-4): DGGITQSPKYLFRKEGQNVTLSCEQNLNHDAMYWYRQDPGQGLRLIYYSQIVNDFQKGDIAEGYSVSREKKESFPLTVTSAQKNPTAFYLCASSIQGAYEKLFFGSGTQLSVL.

The chain carries TRBV7-8 and TRBJ2-7; TRBD2 is a possible D gene (7 bases). V was clipped by 6 bases and J by 4 bases, with 16 bases between them. The CDR3 covers 14 residues. Germline V lookup: CDR1 SGHVS, CDR2 FQNEAQ. The CDR3 spells CASRRERGGYEQYF. The CDR3, as DNA: TGTGCCAGCAGGAGAGAGAGGGGGGGATACGAGCAGTACTTC.

The genes are TRBV12-2 and TRBJ1-1; the D segment call TRBD1 is taken from the table without a DNA check. TRBV12-2 is deemed a pseudogene. The CDR3 is made up of 15 amino acids. CDR3 residues: CASRLAWAGNTEAFF. The DNA for the CDR3 is TGTGCAAGTCGCTTAGCGTGGGCAGGGAACACTGAAGCTTTCTTT.

The chain joins TRBV5-4 to TRBJ2-1; 13 bases map to TRBD2. CDR1 is SGHNT, CDR2 YYREEE, per germline (reference sequence). The CDR3 extends over 15 amino acids. Unmatched junction bases numbered 12, after V lost 6 bases and J lost 12 bases. CDR3 sequence: CASNKGLAGEFGQFF. Written as DNA, the CDR3 is TGTGCCAGCAACAAAGGACTAGCGGGAGAATTCGGGCAGTTCTTC.

The chain uses TRBV7-6 and TRBJ1-1, with D hard to call. Per the germline V gene, CDR1 is SGHVS and CDR2 is FNYEAQ. The CDR3 sequence is 14 residues long. V was cut by 5 bases and J by 3 bases, with 13 bases left in between. The CDR3 bases are TGTGCCAGCAGCAAGACCATTCGGGACACTGAAGCTTTCTTT. Protein sequence: CASSKTIRDTEAFF.

This clone was recorded once. The chain is built from TRBV29-1 and TRBJ1-5, with D possibly being TRBD1 (6 bases). Looked up from germline, CDR1 is SQVTM and CDR2 is ANQGSEA. The CDR3 is 14 residues long. V dropped 0 bases and J dropped 4 bases, with 10 bases sitting between them. CDR3 sequence: CSVEDSGANQPQHF. As DNA, the CDR3 is TGCAGCGTTGAAGATTCAGGGGCTAATCAGCCCCAGCATTTT.

The rearrangement uses TRBV7-2 and TRBJ2-5; 7 nucleotides agree with TRBD2. The J segment lost 3 bases and the V segment lost 8 bases, leaving 6 bases of the junction unmatched. CDR1 and CDR2 (germline): SGHTA, FQGNSA. CDR3 length: 13 residues. The CDR3 DNA reads TGTGCCAGCTCCCGGGGGGATGAAGAGACCCAGTACTTC. Its protein product is CASSRGDEETQYF.

This chain joins TRBV6-2 or TRBV6-3 and TRBJ1-1; TRBD1 aligns across 10 bases. J gave up 3 bases and V 2 bases, and 6 bases lay outside the gene matches. In germline, CDR1 is MNHEY, CDR2 SVGEGT. CDR3 length equals 16 residues. The DNA of the CDR3 is TGTGCCAGCAGTTACCCGACAGGGGGCGTTCACACTGAAGCTTTCTTT. This translates into CASSYPTGGVHTEAFF.

This clone has just one count. V and J are TRBV7-6 and TRBJ2-3, with 7 bases that match TRBD1. The V segment lost 3 bases and the J segment 0 bases; nucleotides outside the gene matches: 9. This CDR3 has 17 residues. Germline V lookup: CDR1 SGHVS, CDR2 FNYEAQ. The CDR3 protein is CASSFPLGGLSTDTQYF. Here the CDR3 DNA reads TGTGCCAGCAGCTTCCCTTTAGGGGGCCTCAGCACAGATACGCAGTATTTT.

J is TRBJ2-5 and V is TRBV14; a possible D gene is TRBD1 (6 bases). The CDR3 is made up of 13 amino acids. The germline V gene has CDR1 SGHDN and CDR2 FVKESK. The V and J ends lost 6 bases and 4 bases respectively, with 12 bases between them. The CDR3 protein is CASSRFRGETQYF. In nucleotides, the CDR3 is TGTGCCAGCAGTCGATTCAGGGGAGAGACCCAGTACTTC. Filled out from reference TRBV14 and TRBJ2-5, the complete variable domain reads EAGVTQFPSHSVIEKGQTVTLRCDPISGHDNLYWYRRVMGKEIKFLLHFVKESKQDESGMPNNRFLAERTGGTYSTLKVQPAELEDSGVYFCASSRFRGETQYFGPGTRLLVL.

V usage is TRBV27 and J usage is TRBJ1-5, with 7 nucleotides matching TRBD1. There are 14 residues in the CDR3. Trimming removed 5 bases from V and 3 bases from J; junction bases left unmatched: 4. Germline V gene data show CDR1 as MNHEY and CDR2 as SMNVEV (reference sequence). The chain's CDR3 is CASSIGTANQPQHF. As DNA, the CDR3 is TGTGCCAGCAGTATCGGGACAGCCAATCAGCCCCAGCATTTT.

V usage is TRBV2 and J usage is TRBJ1-1; tentatively, D is TRBD1 (6 bases). Germline V CDR1 and CDR2: SNHLY, FYNNEI. The CDR3 length is 14 residues. V lost 3 bases and J 5 bases, leaving 13 bases between the germline ends. CDR3 in DNA: TGTGCCAGCAGTGATCAGGGGAAGAGGACTGAAGCTTTCTTT. Translating it yields CASSDQGKRTEAFF. The full variable domain, in which reference TRBV2 and TRBJ1-1 provide the parts outside the CDR3, is EPEVTQTPSHQVTQMGQEVILRCVPISNHLYFYWYRQILGQKVEFLVSFYNNEISEKSEIFDDQFSVERPDGSNFTLKIRSTKLEDSAMYFCASSDQGKRTEAFFGQGTRLTVV.

For the CDR3, the DNA is TGCAGCGTTGTTAGGGACTCATCCTACGAGCAGTACTTC. The encoded protein is CSVVRDSSYEQYF. The rearrangement joins TRBV29-1 to TRBJ2-7, with D possibly matching TRBD2 (6 bases). Germline values: CDR1 SQVTM, CDR2 ANQGSEA. This CDR3 has 13 amino acids. V was cut by 4 bases and J by 1 base, with 11 bases left in between.

This clone is a singleton in its sample. V and J are TRBV30 and TRBJ1-1; possibly TRBD1 for D (5 bases). With 0 bases removed from V and 0 bases from J, the gap between germline ends came to 11 bases. Germline values: CDR1 GTSNPN, CDR2 SVGIG (reference sequence). This CDR3 has 15 amino acids. For the CDR3, the DNA is TGTGCCTGGAGTGTGTGGGGGGAACTGAACACTGAAGCTTTCTTT. This codes for CAWSVWGELNTEAFF.

The CDR3 region is CASSQLQESNQPQHF. The CDR3 DNA follows: TGTGCCAGCAGCCAGCTACAGGAGAGCAATCAGCCCCAGCATTTT. The chain combines TRBV4-2 with TRBJ1-5, with D possibly being TRBD1 (5 bases). V lost 3 bases and J lost 1, with 10 bases in between. The germline CDR1 and CDR2 sequences are LGHNA and YNFKEQ. This CDR3 contains 15 residues.

By share, this clone counts as medium-sized (0.01 to 0.1%). The rearrangement links TRBV6-5 to TRBJ1-2; 7 bases map to TRBD1. The CDR3 sequence is 13 residues long. The V gene end was trimmed by 6 bases and the J gene end by 4 bases; junction bases not matched to a gene: 5. The germline CDR1 and CDR2 sequences are MNHEY and SVGAGI. CDR3 nucleotide sequence: TGTGCCAGCAGAGCCGGGACAGTCTATGGCTACACCTTC. Encoded protein: CASRAGTVYGYTF.

The chain carries TRBV14 and TRBJ1-2; D possibly corresponds to TRBD1 (5 bases). Trimming removed 4 bases from V and 4 bases from J, with 13 bases in between. The germline CDR1 and CDR2 sequences are SGHDN and FVKESK. CDR3 size: 14 residues. The CDR3 loop is CASSPMRQSYGYTF. CDR3 nucleotide sequence: TGTGCCAGCAGCCCCATGAGACAGAGCTATGGCTACACCTTC.

The chain recombines TRBV29-1 with TRBJ2-7; 13 bases fit TRBD2. The trim removed 6 bases at V and 2 bases at J, leaving 1 base unmatched. Germline loops: CDR1 SQVTM, CDR2 ANQGSEA. The CDR3 is 13 residues long. The CDR3 loop is CSVGTSGAYEQYF. The CDR3 nucleotides read TGCAGCGTGGGGACTAGCGGGGCCTACGAGCAGTACTTC.